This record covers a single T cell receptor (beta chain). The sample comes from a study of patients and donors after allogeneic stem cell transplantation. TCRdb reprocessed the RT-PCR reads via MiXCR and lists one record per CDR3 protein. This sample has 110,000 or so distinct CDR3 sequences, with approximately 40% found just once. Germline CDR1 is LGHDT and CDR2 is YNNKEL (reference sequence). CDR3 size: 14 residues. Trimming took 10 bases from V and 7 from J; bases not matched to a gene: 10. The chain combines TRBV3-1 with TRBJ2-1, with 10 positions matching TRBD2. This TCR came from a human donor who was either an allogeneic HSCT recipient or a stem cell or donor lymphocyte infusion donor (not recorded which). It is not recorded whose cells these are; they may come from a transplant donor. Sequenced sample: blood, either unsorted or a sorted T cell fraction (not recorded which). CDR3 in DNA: TGTGCCACCACGGGGCTAGCGGGAGATAATGAGCAGTTCTTC. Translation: CATTGLAGDNEQFF.